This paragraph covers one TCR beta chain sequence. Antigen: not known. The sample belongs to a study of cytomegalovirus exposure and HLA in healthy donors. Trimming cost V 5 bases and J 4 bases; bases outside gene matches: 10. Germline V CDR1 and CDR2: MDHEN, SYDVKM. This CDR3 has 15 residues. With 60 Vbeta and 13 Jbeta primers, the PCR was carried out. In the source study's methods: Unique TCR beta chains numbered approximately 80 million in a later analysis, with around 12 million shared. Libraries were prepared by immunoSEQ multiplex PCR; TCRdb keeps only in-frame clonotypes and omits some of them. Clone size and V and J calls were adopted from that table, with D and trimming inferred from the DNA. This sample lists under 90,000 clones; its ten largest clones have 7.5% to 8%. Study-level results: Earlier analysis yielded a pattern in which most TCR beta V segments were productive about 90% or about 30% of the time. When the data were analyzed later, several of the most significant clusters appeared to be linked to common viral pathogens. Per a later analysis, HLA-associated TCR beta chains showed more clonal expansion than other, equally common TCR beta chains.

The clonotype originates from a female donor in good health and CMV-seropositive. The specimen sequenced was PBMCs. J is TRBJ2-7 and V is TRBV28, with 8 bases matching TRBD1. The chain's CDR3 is CASSPGTGASYEQYF. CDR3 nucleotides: TGTGCCAGCAGTCCCGGGACAGGCGCGTCATACGAGCAGTACTTC.